One and the same sample provided the 5 T cell receptor beta chains below, sequenced in a study of Ad26.COV2.S vaccination and SARS-CoV-2 variants. As to treatment: approximately 18 received Ad26.COV2.S at low or high dose, single or two shots; 5 received placebo; per-sample allocation not given. The study sampled participants on day 63 after the first vaccine or placebo injection. Generated by immunoSEQ multiplex PCR, the TCRdb table keeps only in-frame clones and is missing some. The data hold about 280,000 clones, with more than 70% observed a single time. Sample: peripheral blood, taken in a trial of Ad26.COV2.S vaccine versus placebo. These receptors came from a person between 18 and 59 years old who received the Ad26.COV2.S COVID-19 vaccine or a placebo.

V usage is TRBV4-1 and J usage is TRBJ2-7; a weak D match, TRBD1 (6 bases). V was shortened by 0 bases and J by 3 bases, with 15 bases between the two germline ends. Germline-derived CDR1 and CDR2 are MGHRA and YSYEKL. The length of the CDR3 is 16 residues. The CDR3 loop reads CASSQDGGQGVYEQYF. The CDR3 DNA sequence: TGCGCCAGCAGCCAAGATGGGGGCCAGGGAGTCTACGAGCAGTACTTC.

This clone has just one count. The chain is built from TRBV18 and TRBJ1-2; 9 bases agree with TRBD1. The CDR3 sequence is 17 residues long. V dropped 4 bases and J dropped 4; count of bases not matched to a gene: 13. The germline gives CDR1 KGHSH, CDR2 LQKENI. The CDR3 here is CASSQSLQGARGYGYTF. The CDR3 DNA reads TGTGCCAGCTCACAGAGTCTACAGGGGGCGAGGGGCTATGGCTACACCTTC.

This chain uses TRBV27 with TRBJ2-3, with D perhaps matching TRBD1 (6 bases). V was pared by 6 bases and J by 2 bases, with 12 bases between. Looked up from germline, CDR1 is MNHEY and CDR2 is SMNVEV (reference sequence). The CDR3 is 14 residues long. CDR3 DNA: TGTGCCAGCAGCACGGACAGATCCACAGATACGCAGTATTTT. Translating it yields CASSTDRSTDTQYF.

V and J are TRBV29-1 and TRBJ1-3; 9 nucleotides agree with TRBD1. Germline V lookup: CDR1 SQVTM, CDR2 ANQGSEA. V shed 0 bases, J shed 5 bases, and the junction held 2 bases outside the gene matches. This CDR3 is 14 amino acids long. CDR3 protein: CSVEEDRGRNTIYF. The CDR3 DNA sequence: TGCAGCGTTGAAGAGGACAGGGGACGAAACACCATATATTTT.

The chain joins TRBV10-3 to TRBJ2-2, with TRBD1 matching 9 bases. Trimming at V came to 6 bases and at J to 1 base, leaving 9 bases not matched to a gene. The V gene's germline CDR1 is ENHRY and CDR2 SYGVKD. The CDR3 is 17 amino acids. The DNA for the CDR3 is TGTGCCATCAGGGGGGGACAGGGAAACGGGAACACCGGGGAGCTGTTTTTT. It is translated as CAIRGGQGNGNTGELFF.